This passage covers 11 T cell receptor beta chains from one sample sequenced in a study of high-grade serous ovarian cancer treatment subgroups. Tumor tissue was taken before any definitive surgery or chemotherapy was given. Method: immunoSEQ multiplex PCR; TCRdb's copy keeps in-frame clones and lacks some. Of 12,000 or so clones listed, 88% are singletons. Sequencing was carried out using tumor tissue. These receptors all stem from a human donor with high-grade serous ovarian cancer.

The chain uses TRBV30 and TRBJ2-7; 8 positions agree with TRBD2. The V gene's germline CDR1 is GTSNPN and CDR2 SVGIG (reference sequence). Trimming took 2 bases from V and 4 from J; bases not matched to a gene: 10. The CDR3 extends over 15 amino acids. CDR3 residues: CAWSPPQRGPYEQYF. CDR3 bases: TGTGCCTGGAGTCCCCCCCAGCGGGGGCCGTACGAGCAGTACTTC.

This clone was recorded once. At one of its ends the junction is not consistent with the germline gene, which may arise from a read error. The rearrangement uses TRBV7-7 and TRBJ2-1, with TRBD2 matching 7 bases. Germline assignment: CDR1 SSHAT and CDR2 FNYEAQ (reference sequence). The CDR3 runs 15 residues. CDR3 nucleotides: TGTGCTAGCAGCTTAGGTGGGGGGGGTCCCAGTGAGCAGTTCTTC. It is translated as CASSLGGGGPSEQFF.

The chain employs TRBV6-6 and TRBJ2-5, with a weak D call TRBD1 (5 bases). The J call may be mistaken, given a closer DNA end match to TRBJ2-7. The length of the CDR3 is 14 residues. Germline V gene lookup returns CDR1 MNHNY and CDR2 SVGAGI (reference sequence). CDR3 protein: CASGLGPSYYEQYF. The CDR3 region has the DNA TGTGCCAGCGGTCTGGGGCCATCTTACTACGAGCAGTACTTC.

The chain couples TRBV9 to TRBJ2-2; the match to TRBD2 covers 14 bases. The CDR3 loop spans 17 amino acids. Germline-derived CDR1 and CDR2 are SGDLS and YYNGEE. V dropped 2 bases and J dropped 7; count of bases not matched to a gene: 7. CDR3 in DNA: TGTGCCAGCAGCGTGTGGACTAGCGGGGGGAAAAGCGGGGAGCTGTTTTTT. Protein sequence: CASSVWTSGGKSGELFF.

The chain couples TRBV28 to TRBJ2-2; D not resolved. There are 11 residues in the CDR3. The germline gives CDR1 MDHEN, CDR2 SYDVKM. V lost 8 bases and J 4 bases, leaving 5 bases between the germline ends. This chain's CDR3 is CASRSTGELFF. CDR3 coding DNA: TGTGCCAGCCGATCCACCGGGGAGCTGTTTTTT. The complete variable domain, with remaining parts taken from reference TRBV28 and TRBJ2-2, reads DVKVTQSSRYLVKRTGEKVFLECVQDMDHENMFWYRQDPGLGLRLIYFSYDVKMKEKGDIPEGYSVSREKKERFSLILESASTNQTSMYLCASRSTGELFFGEGSRLTVL.

The rearrangement uses TRBV14 and TRBJ1-4; no definite D call. The CDR3 length is 18 residues. Germline-derived CDR1 and CDR2 are SGHDN and FVKESK. Deletions cut 3 bases from V and 8 bases from J, with 25 bases between. Here the CDR3 DNA reads TGTGCCAGCAGCCATCGCACAGTTATCGAGATACAATGGGAAAAACTGTTTTTT. Protein: CASSHRTVIEIQWEKLFF. The entire variable domain, with the rest obtained from reference TRBV14 and TRBJ1-4, is as follows: EAGVTQFPSHSVIEKGQTVTLRCDPISGHDNLYWYRRVMGKEIKFLLHFVKESKQDESGMPNNRFLAERTGGTYSTLKVQPAELEDSGVYFCASSHRTVIEIQWEKLFFGSGTQLSVL.

The chain combines TRBV4-1 with TRBJ2-7; unclear D gene. Per the germline V gene, CDR1 is MGHRA and CDR2 is YSYEKL. V gave up 3 bases and J gave up 1 base, with 16 bases separating them. The CDR3 loop spans 16 amino acids. Here the CDR3 reads CASSQAGYPNSYEQYF. The CDR3 bases are TGCGCCAGCAGCCAGGCCGGGTATCCGAATTCCTACGAGCAGTACTTC.

The genes are TRBV19 and TRBJ1-5, with 9 bases identical to TRBD1. V was clipped by 8 bases and J by 7 bases; unmatched bases: 6. This CDR3 is built from 13 residues. CDR1 and CDR2 from the germline V gene are LNHDA and SQIVND (reference sequence). The CDR3 reads CASAGQGFQPQHF. The CDR3 nucleotides are TGTGCCAGTGCGGGACAGGGTTTCCAGCCCCAGCATTTT.

The rearrangement links TRBV7-8 to TRBJ1-1, with D unresolved. The CDR3 spans 14 residues. Germline V gives CDR1 SGHVS, CDR2 FQNEAQ. The V and J ends lost 3 bases and 5 bases respectively, with 13 bases between them. In DNA form, the CDR3 reads TGTGCCAGCAGCTTTAATTCCTTAGTGACTGAAGCTTTCTTT. Residues: CASSFNSLVTEAFF. Supplemented by reference TRBV7-8 and TRBJ1-1, the full variable domain reads GAGVSQSPRYKVAKRGQDVALRCDPISGHVSLFWYQQALGQGPEFLTYFQNEAQLDKSGLPSDRFFAERPEGSVSTLKIQRTQQEDSAVYLCASSFNSLVTEAFFGQGTRLTVV.

V is TRBV7-2 and J is TRBJ1-4, with 8 bases aligning to TRBD1. V shed 2 bases and J 7 bases; nucleotides not matched to a gene: 3. This CDR3 has 14 residues. The germline V gene has CDR1 SGHTA and CDR2 FQGNSA. CDR3 sequence: CASSLQGAREKLFF. The CDR3 nucleotides read TGTGCCAGCAGCTTACAGGGGGCGCGTGAAAAACTGTTTTTT.

The chain employs TRBV7-8 and TRBJ2-5; 8 bases line up with TRBD1. This CDR3 spans 15 amino acids. Trimming cost V 6 bases and J 0 bases; bases outside gene matches: 6. In germline, CDR1 is SGHVS, CDR2 FQNEAQ. The CDR3 loop is CASRAGTGYQETQYF. For the CDR3, the DNA is TGTGCCAGCAGGGCCGGGACAGGTTACCAAGAGACCCAGTACTTC.